This T cell receptor beta chain appears in the sequencing data of a study of shared clonotypes between healthy human individuals. General study findings and limits: Sample collection involved blood only; tissue repertoires are likely different.

Sequencing used immunoSEQ multiplex PCR; TCRdb keeps in-frame clones, though not all of them. The sample records some 480,000 clones, 79% being singletons. Every contributor of samples was a Caucasian grown-up residing in Nashville, Tennessee. In the case of this clone: What it binds is unknown.

The V gene's germline CDR1 is SNHLY and CDR2 FYNNEI. The CDR3 extends over 16 amino acids. The junction had 6 bases not matched to a gene; V was cut back by 4 bases and J by 0 bases. The receptor comes from a woman between 35 and 50 years old in good health. Some clones in this sample may be carry-over from other donors' samples. The chain combines TRBV2 with TRBJ2-4, with TRBD2 matching over 7 bases. The sequencing sample was made of PBMCs. The CDR3 reads CASSGPGLLAKNIQYF. Here the CDR3 DNA reads TGTGCCAGCAGTGGCCCGGGACTACTAGCCAAAAACATTCAGTACTTC.